The TCR beta chain described here comes from a study of T cells in Graves' hyperthyroidism and ophthalmopathy. Concerning this clonotype: Its antigen remains unknown. Compared with germline, one end of the junction differs, possibly owing to a read error.

Regarding the study as a whole: Blood also carried most thyroid clonotypes expanded above 0.001.

Amplified regions were TCR beta CDR3 sequences from RNA transcripts. TCR CDR3 underwent first-round RT-PCR with the HTBI primer set. TCRdb reanalysed the multiplex PCR reads using MiXCR and keeps one entry per CDR3 protein. Of a few hundred thousand distinct CDR3 sequences listed, 35% to 55% were seen once; the top ten hold approximately 8.2%. A patient was excluded if there was uncontrolled infection, other autoimmune disease, pregnancy or lactation. The clonotype was recovered from a woman aged 18-29 years with Graves' hyperthyroidism. Material for sequencing was peripheral blood or thyroid tissue (not recorded which).

CDR3 sequence (DNA): TGTGCCAGCAGTCCCGCGACACTAGAGACCCAGTACTTC. As protein: CASSPATLETQYF. The rearrangement uses TRBV10-3 and TRBJ2-5; D call uncertain. CDR1 and CDR2 (germline): ENHRY, SYGVKD. The CDR3 is 13 residues long.